The entry below gives a single T cell receptor beta chain sequence along with its context. This sample was taken from a study of blood T cell repertoires in COVID-19. Study in general: COVID-19 samples collected from the United States, Italy and Spain covered acute and convalescent phases. PBMCs, B-cell-depleted T cells, or T cells were the source of the cDNA or gDNA that made up the material.

Study processing details: How many nucleated cells were present was estimated from reference gene primer amplification. Profiled with immunoSEQ multiplex PCR; TCRdb holds only in-frame clones, not every one. Clone size and the V and J calls come from that table; the DNA yielded D and trimming. The sample lists around 120,000 clones; just under 80% were seen once. Germline trimming cut 9 bases from V and 5 bases from J; bases unmatched to any gene: 14. The CDR3 covers 16 residues. This chain uses TRBV23-1 with TRBJ1-5; 9 bases match TRBD1. TRBV23-1 is labeled an ORF, and its function is uncertain. The sample comprised peripheral blood. This receptor was obtained from a human donor in a cohort sampled during active COVID-19. The CDR3 bases are TGCGCCAGGGAAAGGACCGGGACAGGGATTGATCAGCCCCAGCATTTT. Residues: CARERTGTGIDQPQHF.